The present T cell receptor beta chain was sequenced within a study of cytomegalovirus exposure and HLA in healthy donors. Vbeta (60) and Jbeta (13) primers were used in the PCR. This table comes from immunoSEQ multiplex PCR, and its TCRdb copy is limited to in-frame clones, with some not included. The sample records around 170,000 clones, approximately 84% being singletons. The V gene end was trimmed by 4 bases and the J gene end by 6 bases; junction bases not matched to a gene: 9. CDR1 and CDR2 from the germline V gene are MGHRA and YSYEKL. This CDR3 region has 14 residues. The sequence derives from a woman between 50 and 59 years old in good health and CMV-seropositive. The chain couples TRBV4-1 to TRBJ2-7; 7 nucleotides align to TRBD1. The sample comprised PBMCs. In nucleotides, the CDR3 is TGCGCCAGCAGCCCTTGGGACAGTCAAGTCGAGCAGTACTTC. As protein: CASSPWDSQVEQYF.